This T cell receptor (beta chain) was sequenced during a study of blood T cell repertoires in COVID-19. This CDR3 spans 12 amino acids. CDR1 and CDR2 (germline): MGHDK, SYGVNS. V was pared by 5 bases and J by 3 bases, with 8 bases between. The assay was immunoSEQ multiplex PCR, and TCRdb's table has in-frame clones only and misses some. The sample yields a few hundred thousand clones, 89% seen once. This TCR was sampled from a man aged 50-59 years with acute or convalescent COVID-19. The chain has TRBV25-1 and TRBJ2-7; D is ambiguous. What was sequenced was peripheral blood. CDR3 nucleotides: TGTGCCAGCAGTCTATCGATCTACGAGCAGTACTTC. It translates to CASSLSIYEQYF.